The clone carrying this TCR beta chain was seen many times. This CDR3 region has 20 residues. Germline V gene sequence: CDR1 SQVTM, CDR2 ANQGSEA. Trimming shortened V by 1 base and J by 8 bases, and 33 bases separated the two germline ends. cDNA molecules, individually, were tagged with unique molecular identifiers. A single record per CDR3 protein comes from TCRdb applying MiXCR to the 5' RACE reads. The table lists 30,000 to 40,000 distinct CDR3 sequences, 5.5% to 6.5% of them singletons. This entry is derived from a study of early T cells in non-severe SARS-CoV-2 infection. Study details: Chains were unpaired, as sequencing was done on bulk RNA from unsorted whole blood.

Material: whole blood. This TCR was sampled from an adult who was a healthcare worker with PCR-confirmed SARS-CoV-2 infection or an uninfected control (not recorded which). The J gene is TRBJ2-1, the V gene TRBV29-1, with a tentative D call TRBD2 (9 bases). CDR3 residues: CSVEGRQGANPGTSKDEQFF. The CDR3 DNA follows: TGCAGCGTTGAAGGCCGCCAGGGGGCAAATCCTGGGACTAGCAAGGATGAGCAGTTCTTC.